A selection of T cell receptor beta chains follows, all from one sample in a study of memory CD4+ T cells and cytomegalovirus serostatus. Profiled with immunoSEQ multiplex PCR; TCRdb holds only in-frame clones, not every one. The repertoire consists of 45,000 to 65,000 clones, with 60% to 85% occurring once and the leading ten covering 1.3% to 1.5%. Sequencing used memory CD4+ T cells from blood. These receptors were obtained from an adult in good health and CMV-seropositive. The CDR3 runs from the conserved cysteine through the conserved F or W. D genes are given only for firm matches.

D gene	J gene	V gene	CDR3 DNA	CDR3 protein
TRBD1	TRBJ2-7	TRBV7-9	TGTGCCAGCAGCTTCGTGGACAGGGCAACCTACGAGCAGTACTTC	CASSFVDRATYEQYF
.	TRBJ2-3	TRBV7-3	TGTGCCAGCAGCTTAGGAGCGGGACAAGATACGCAGTATTTT	CASSLGAGQDTQYF
.	TRBJ1-1	TRBV7-3	TGTGCCAGCAGCTCACCGGGGCGTACAGGCGCTGAAGCTTTCTTT	CASSSPGRTGAEAFF
.	TRBJ1-2	TRBV5-1	TGCGCCAGCAGCTTGGGGGCAGGGGATCATGGCTACACCTTC	CASSLGAGDHGYTF
.	TRBJ1-2	TRBV7-9	TGTGCCAGCAGTTTAAACATAGACAGTAACTATGGCTACACCTTC	CASSLNIDSNYGYTF
.	TRBJ2-7	TRBV18	TGTGCCAGCTCGCTCCGCCTAAACTACGAGCAGTACTTC	CASSLRLNYEQYF
.	TRBJ1-2	TRBV9	TGTGCCAGCAGCGTAGATTTGGCAGGGAAAGGATACACCTTC	CASSVDLAGKGYTF
.	TRBJ1-6	TRBV7-9	TGTGCCAGCAGCTCCAGGGGTTTGACTAATTCACCCCTCCACTTT	CASSSRGLTNSPLHF
TRBD2	TRBJ2-7	TRBV30	TGTGCCTGGAGTGGGCCTAGCGGAAGGAGCTCCTACGAGCAGTACTTC	CAWSGPSGRSSYEQYF
TRBD1	TRBJ2-7	TRBV4-1	TGCGCCAGCAGCCCTTCGGGTCAGGGGGCCCTCTACTACGAGCAGTACTTC	CASSPSGQGALYYEQYF